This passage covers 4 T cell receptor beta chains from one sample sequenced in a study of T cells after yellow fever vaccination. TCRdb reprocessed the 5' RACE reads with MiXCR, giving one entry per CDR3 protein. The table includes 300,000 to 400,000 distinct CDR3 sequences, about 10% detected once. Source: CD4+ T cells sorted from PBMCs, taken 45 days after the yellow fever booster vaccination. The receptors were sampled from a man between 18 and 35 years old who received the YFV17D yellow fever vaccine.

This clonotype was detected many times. DNA of the CDR3: TGCAGTGCTAAGTCTAGCGCCTGGGCTGAGTACTTC. Translation gives CSAKSSAWAEYF. The V and J genes are TRBV20-1 and TRBJ2-4; maybe TRBD2 (6 bases). Deletions cut 4 bases from V and 14 bases from J, with 18 bases between. This CDR3 spans 12 amino acids. Germline V lookup: CDR1 DFQATT, CDR2 SNEGSKA (reference sequence).

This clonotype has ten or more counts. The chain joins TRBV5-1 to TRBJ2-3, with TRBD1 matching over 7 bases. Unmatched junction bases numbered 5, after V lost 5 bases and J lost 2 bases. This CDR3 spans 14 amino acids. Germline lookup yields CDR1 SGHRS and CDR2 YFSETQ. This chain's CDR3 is CASRRQGNTDTQYF. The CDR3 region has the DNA TGCGCCAGCAGAAGACAGGGTAACACAGATACGCAGTATTTT.

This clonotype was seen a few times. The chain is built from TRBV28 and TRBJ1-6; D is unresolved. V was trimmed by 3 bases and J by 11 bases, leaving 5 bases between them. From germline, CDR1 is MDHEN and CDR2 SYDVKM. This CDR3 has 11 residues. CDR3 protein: CASSFRTPLHF. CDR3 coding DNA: TGTGCCAGCAGTTTTAGAACACCCCTCCACTTT.

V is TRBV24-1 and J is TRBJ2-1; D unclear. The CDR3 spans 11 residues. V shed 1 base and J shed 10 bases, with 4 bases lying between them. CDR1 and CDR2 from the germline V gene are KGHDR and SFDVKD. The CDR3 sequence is CATSDFAEQFF. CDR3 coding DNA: TGTGCCACCAGTGATTTCGCGGAGCAGTTCTTC.